These 12 T cell receptor beta chains were all obtained from the same sample, sequenced in a study of cytomegalovirus exposure and HLA in healthy donors. In the PCR, 60 Vbeta and 13 Jbeta primers were used. Sequenced by immunoSEQ multiplex PCR; TCRdb stores in-frame clones only, minus some. The top ten clones hold 1.8% of a sample with over 200,000 clones, over 60% of them seen once. The sample was PBMCs. Every receptor here comes from a male donor in good health and CMV-seronegative.

This sequence joins TRBV6-1 and TRBJ1-3; 7 nucleotides match TRBD1. With 9 bases clipped from V and 2 bases from J, the junction kept 4 bases outside the gene matches. The germline gives CDR1 MNHNS, CDR2 SASEGT. The CDR3 loop spans 13 amino acids. The CDR3 sequence is CASTGTAGNTIYF. DNA for the CDR3: TGTGCCAGTACCGGGACAGCTGGAAACACCATATATTTT.

The V and J genes are TRBV7-2 and TRBJ2-5, with unresolved D. V was cut by 4 bases and J by 5 bases, with 11 bases left in between. The CDR3 spans 13 residues. CDR1 SGHTA and CDR2 FQGNSA come from the germline V gene. The CDR3 here is CASSSPSEETQYF. DNA of the CDR3: TGTGCCAGCAGCTCTCCTTCCGAGGAGACCCAGTACTTC.

The chain links TRBV10-3 to TRBJ2-5, with D perhaps matching TRBD1 (6 bases). The CDR3 runs 13 residues. V dropped 8 bases and J dropped 1 base, with 11 bases sitting between them. Germline V lookup: CDR1 ENHRY, CDR2 SYGVKD. CDR3 sequence reads: CAIWSDSQETQYF. Written as DNA, the CDR3 is TGTGCCATCTGGTCGGACAGCCAAGAGACCCAGTACTTC.

This rearrangement joins TRBV19 to TRBJ2-7; 8 bases line up with TRBD1. Per germline, CDR1 LNHDA and CDR2 SQIVND (reference sequence). The CDR3 extends over 15 amino acids. Trimming at V came to 4 bases and at J to 3 bases, leaving 8 bases not matched to a gene. This CDR3 reads CASSKYRGSNYEQYF. CDR3 bases: TGTGCCAGTAGTAAATACAGGGGGTCCAACTACGAGCAGTACTTC. Supplemented by reference TRBV19 and TRBJ2-7, the full variable domain reads DGGITQSPKYLFRKEGQNVTLSCEQNLNHDAMYWYRQDPGQGLRLIYYSQIVNDFQKGDIAEGYSVSREKKESFPLTVTSAQKNPTAFYLCASSKYRGSNYEQYFGPGTRLTVT.

The chain uses TRBV18 and TRBJ2-3; possible D gene TRBD1, 6 bases. Germline CDR1 and CDR2: KGHSH and LQKENI. The CDR3 loop spans 15 amino acids. V was cut by 5 bases and J by 2 bases, with 14 bases left in between. CDR3: CASSDDRSLTDTQYF. The CDR3 nucleotides read TGTGCCAGCTCAGACGACAGGTCCCTCACAGATACGCAGTATTTT.

V and J are TRBV6-5 and TRBJ2-5, with TRBD2 identical over 8 bases. The DNA end is more similar to TRBJ2-7, so the J call may be wrong. The CDR3 length is 13 residues. Germline assignment: CDR1 MNHEY and CDR2 SVGAGI. The chain's CDR3 is CATRSGGNYEQYF. CDR3 nucleotides: TGTGCCACCCGCAGCGGGGGTAACTACGAGCAGTACTTC.

The chain links TRBV5-4 to TRBJ2-1; TRBD2 agrees at 9 bases. Germline lookup yields CDR1 SGHNT and CDR2 YYREEE (reference sequence). The junction had 18 bases not matched to a gene; V was cut back by 3 bases and J by 5 bases. This CDR3 is 19 amino acids long. The CDR3 here is CASSSRPPAGASGDNEQFF. CDR3 sequence (DNA): TGTGCCAGCAGCTCGCGCCCCCCGGCAGGGGCTAGCGGGGACAATGAGCAGTTCTTC.

The chain recombines TRBV20-1 with TRBJ2-2; D is perhaps TRBD2 (5 bases). The CDR3 runs 11 residues. The germline V gene has CDR1 DFQATT and CDR2 SNEGSKA (reference sequence). The germline V and J ends were trimmed by 3 bases and 9 bases, with 8 bases remaining between them. CDR3 DNA: TGCAGTGCTAGTCTAGCTCGGGAGCTGTTTTTT. Amino acid sequence: CSASLARELFF.

The V call is TRBV5-1, the J call TRBJ1-4; weak D call: TRBD1 (5 bases). Germline CDR1 reads SGHRS; CDR2 reads YFSETQ. V was cut by 0 bases and J by 3 bases, with 12 bases left in between. The length of the CDR3 is 16 residues. The CDR3 DNA reads TGCGCCAGCAGCTTGGGGTTACCGGGGGCTAATGAAAAACTGTTTTTT. It is translated as CASSLGLPGANEKLFF.

This clone appeared many times. The chain recombines TRBV13 with TRBJ2-7; D not resolved. Germline V gene lookup returns CDR1 PRHDT and CDR2 FYEKMQ (reference sequence). Deletions cut 0 bases from V and 7 bases from J, with 7 bases between. This CDR3 has 12 amino acids. CDR3 sequence (DNA): TGTGCCAGCAGCTTAGGCAGGTGGGAGCAGTACTTC. This encodes CASSLGRWEQYF.

The gene calls are TRBV19 and TRBJ2-3; the match to TRBD2 covers 13 bases. CDR1 is LNHDA and CDR2 is SQIVND in the germline V gene (reference sequence). Losses at the gene ends were 7 bases for V and 0 bases for J; bases not matched to a gene: 4. This CDR3 spans 16 amino acids. CDR3 sequence: CASTKGLAGSTDTQYF. As DNA, the CDR3 is TGTGCCAGTACGAAGGGACTAGCGGGGAGCACAGATACGCAGTATTTT.

J is TRBJ1-2 and V is TRBV6-6, with a weak D call TRBD1 (5 bases). Per germline, CDR1 MNHNY and CDR2 SVGAGI (reference sequence). The CDR3 has 12 amino acids. The ends were cut back, 6 bases at V and 6 bases at J, with 11 bases in the middle. Written as DNA, the CDR3 is TGTGCCAGCAGGCAGTTACAGGATGGCTACACCTTC. Translated: CASRQLQDGYTF.